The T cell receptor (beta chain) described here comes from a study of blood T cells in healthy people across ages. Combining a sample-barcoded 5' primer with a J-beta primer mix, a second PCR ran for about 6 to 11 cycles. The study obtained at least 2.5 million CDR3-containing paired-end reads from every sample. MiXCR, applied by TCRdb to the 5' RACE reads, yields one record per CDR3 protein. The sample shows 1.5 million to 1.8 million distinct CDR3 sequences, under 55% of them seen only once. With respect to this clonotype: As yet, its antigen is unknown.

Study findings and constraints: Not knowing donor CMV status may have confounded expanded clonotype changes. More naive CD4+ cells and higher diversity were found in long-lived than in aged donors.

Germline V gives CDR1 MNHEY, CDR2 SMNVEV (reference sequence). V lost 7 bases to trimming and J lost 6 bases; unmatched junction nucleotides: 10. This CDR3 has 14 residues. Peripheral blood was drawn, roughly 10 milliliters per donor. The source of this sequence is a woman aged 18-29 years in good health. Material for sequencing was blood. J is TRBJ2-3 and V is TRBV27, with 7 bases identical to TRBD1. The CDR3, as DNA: TGTGCCAGCACCATCAGGGGGAAGGGGGATACGCAGTATTTT. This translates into CASTIRGKGDTQYF.